The 30 T cell receptor beta chains listed next were all sequenced from one sample in a study of CD8+ T cells in alopecia areata. Treatment here: oral pan-JAK inhibitor, 5-10 mg twice daily. Isolated RNA was reverse transcribed into cDNA used as the sequencing template. Using immunoSEQ multiplex PCR, the repertoire was profiled, and TCRdb retains in-frame clones only, with some absent. The top ten hold over 3% of the sample, which has over 150,000 clones, 45% to 75% seen once. Source: CD4+ T cells sorted from blood, taken at week 4, from a patient treated with tofacitinib. These receptors all stem from a human donor with alopecia areata.

This clone was counted between two and nine times. In DNA form, the CDR3 reads TGTGCCAGTAGTAACCAGCCTTACGAGCAGTACTTC. Translated: CASSNQPYEQYF. The chain has TRBV19 and TRBJ2-7; no definite D call. The CDR3 spans 12 residues. CDR1 and CDR2 (germline): LNHDA, SQIVND (reference sequence). The germline V and J ends were trimmed by 4 bases and 4 bases, with 8 bases remaining between them.

This clone was observed a few times. The chain combines TRBV2 with TRBJ2-2; D possibly matches TRBD1 or TRBD2 (6 bases each). CDR3 length: 13 amino acids. Trimming shortened V by 7 bases and J by 1 base, and 7 bases separated the two germline ends. Germline CDR1 and CDR2: SNHLY and FYNNEI. The CDR3 spells CASKGGNTGELFF. DNA of the CDR3: TGTGCCAGCAAGGGGGGGAACACCGGGGAGCTGTTTTTT.

The chain has TRBV6-5 and TRBJ2-3, with D tentatively TRBD1 (6 bases). V was trimmed by 7 bases and J by 1 base, leaving 12 bases between them. This CDR3 comprises 14 residues. The germline V gene encodes CDR1 MNHEY and CDR2 SVGAGI. The CDR3 nucleotides read TGTGCCAGCACACCGACAGGAGGCACAGATACGCAGTATTTT. Residues: CASTPTGGTDTQYF.

The chain employs TRBV4-1 and TRBJ1-1; D call uncertain. V shed 0 bases and J shed 1 base, with 6 bases lying between them. The CDR3 totals 14 residues. Looked up from germline, CDR1 is MGHRA and CDR2 is YSYEKL. DNA of the CDR3: TGCGCCAGCAGCCAAGATATGAGGAACACTGAAGCTTTCTTT. It encodes CASSQDMRNTEAFF.

This sequence joins TRBV6-5 and TRBJ1-1, with D uncertain. The germline CDR1 and CDR2 sequences are MNHEY and SVGAGI. V lost 6 bases and J lost 7, with 18 bases in between. The CDR3 totals 14 residues. The CDR3 loop reads CASRPSPGPLEAFF. The CDR3 DNA sequence: TGTGCCAGCAGACCCTCCCCAGGACCACTTGAAGCTTTCTTT.

V and J are TRBV6-1 and TRBJ2-1, with 11 bases identical to TRBD2. This CDR3 has 13 residues. Germline V CDR1 and CDR2: MNHNS, SASEGT. V dropped 8 bases and J dropped 5; count of bases not matched to a gene: 2. CDR3 residues: CASAGLADNEQFF. The CDR3 DNA follows: TGTGCCAGCGCGGGACTAGCGGACAATGAGCAGTTCTTC.

The count of this clone is one. The chain carries TRBV30 and TRBJ1-2; D call uncertain. Germline loops: CDR1 GTSNPN, CDR2 SVGIG (reference sequence). The CDR3 runs to 15 residues. V was pared by 0 bases and J by 2 bases, with 13 bases between. The CDR3 loop is CAWSVQWGRNYGYTF. The CDR3 bases are TGTGCCTGGAGTGTACAGTGGGGTAGGAACTATGGCTACACCTTC.

The CDR3 region has the DNA TGCAGCGCCGCTGGGCGATTCTATGGCTACACCTTC. It translates to CSAAGRFYGYTF. V and J are TRBV29-1 and TRBJ1-2, with D unclear. Germline V gene data show CDR1 as SQVTM and CDR2 as ANQGSEA. The V and J ends lost 7 bases and 4 bases respectively, with 13 bases between them. The CDR3 sequence is 12 residues long.

The chain couples TRBV12-5 to TRBJ2-5; 9 nucleotides line up with TRBD1. The CDR3 extends over 13 amino acids. Germline V lookup: CDR1 LGHNT, CDR2 FRNRAP. J gave up 5 bases and V 6 bases, and 4 bases lay outside the gene matches. The chain's CDR3 is CASGNGQGETQYF. In DNA, the CDR3 is TGTGCTAGTGGCAACGGACAGGGGGAGACCCAGTACTTC.

This chain joins TRBV5-4 and TRBJ2-5; D tentatively fits TRBD1 or TRBD2 (6 bases each). CDR1 and CDR2 from the germline V gene are SGHNT and YYREEE (reference sequence). CDR3 length equals 14 residues. Trimming stripped 4 bases from V and 7 bases from J, with 17 bases between. Written as DNA, the CDR3 is TGTGCCAGCAGCCCCGACAGCGGAGGGGGGACCCAGTACTTC. This codes for CASSPDSGGGTQYF.

The chain couples TRBV7-2 to TRBJ1-1; D remains unclear. From germline, CDR1 is SGHTA and CDR2 FQGNSA. This CDR3 contains 17 residues. With 0 bases removed from V and 3 bases from J, the gap between germline ends came to 17 bases. CDR3 protein: CASSLARFFERDTEAFF. Here the CDR3 DNA reads TGTGCCAGCAGCTTAGCACGCTTCTTTGAACGGGACACTGAAGCTTTCTTT.

V gene TRBV30 combines with J gene TRBJ1-5; D unclear. Germline CDR1 and CDR2: GTSNPN and SVGIG (reference sequence). Trimming took 3 bases from V and 2 from J, leaving 8 bases between them. The CDR3 length is 13 residues. The CDR3 loop reads CAWRAGGNQPQHF. In DNA form, the CDR3 reads TGTGCCTGGAGGGCTGGCGGCAATCAGCCCCAGCATTTT.

There are a few counts of this clone. The chain carries TRBV5-4 and TRBJ2-5; D gene ambiguous. The CDR3 is 13 amino acids. The germline gives CDR1 SGHNT, CDR2 YYREEE (reference sequence). Trimming took off 7 bases at V and 1 base at J, with 11 bases between the two ends. The CDR3 region has the DNA TGTGCCAGCGCTTTAGGGATCCAAGAGACCCAGTACTTC. Translating gives CASALGIQETQYF.

A few counts support this clone. The J gene is TRBJ2-2, the V gene TRBV28, with a possible D match to TRBD1 (5 bases). The CDR3 length is 13 residues. Trimming removed 7 bases at V and 5 bases at J, with 11 bases between. Per germline, CDR1 MDHEN and CDR2 SYDVKM. The CDR3 sequence is CASTTAGTGELFF. The CDR3 DNA is TGTGCCAGCACAACAGCAGGGACCGGGGAGCTGTTTTTT.

This sequence joins TRBV30 and TRBJ2-3; possibly TRBD2 for D (7 bases). The CDR3 totals 15 residues. Deletions cut 3 bases from V and 4 bases from J, with 17 bases between. Germline V gene data show CDR1 as GTSNPN and CDR2 as SVGIG (reference sequence). The CDR3 DNA sequence: TGTGCCTGGAGGGGAGGGGGATGGACCGCAGATACGCAGTATTTT. It specifies CAWRGGGWTADTQYF.

The CDR3 nucleotides are TGCGCCAGCAGCCCCCCAACCTCGGGGTATGGCTACACCTTC. Its protein is CASSPPTSGYGYTF. J is TRBJ1-2 and V is TRBV4-1; no clear D. The CDR3 spans 14 residues. Trimming removed 4 bases from V and 5 bases from J, with 14 bases in between. Germline loops: CDR1 MGHRA, CDR2 YSYEKL.

This clone was seen only once. This chain joins TRBV15 and TRBJ2-5; 10 nucleotides line up with TRBD2. The CDR3 has 17 amino acids. Germline V gene sequence: CDR1 LNHNV, CDR2 YYDKDF (reference sequence). V lost 0 bases and J lost 1; bases outside the gene matches: 5. The DNA of the CDR3 is TGTGCCACCAGCAGAGATTATGCTAGCGGGGGCCAAGAGACCCAGTACTTC. Its protein product is CATSRDYASGGQETQYF.

The chain is built from TRBV5-1 and TRBJ1-3; D not certain. This CDR3 has 12 amino acids. V was pared by 4 bases and J by 0 bases, with 2 bases between. Germline CDR1 reads SGHRS; CDR2 reads YFSETQ. As DNA, the CDR3 is TGCGCCAGCAGCCCCTCTGGAAACACCATATATTTT. It codes for CASSPSGNTIYF.

About this clone: Within the sample, other DNA sequences also encode this same CDR3. The CDR3 nucleotides are TGTGCCTGGAGTGTGAGGGTGAACACTGAAGCTTTCTTT. It specifies CAWSVRVNTEAFF. The chain links TRBV30 to TRBJ1-1; the D is unclear. The CDR3 has 13 amino acids. V lost 0 bases to trimming and J lost 0 bases, with 5 bases between them. Germline values: CDR1 GTSNPN, CDR2 SVGIG (reference sequence).

The rearrangement uses TRBV25-1 and TRBJ1-5, with a possible D match to TRBD1 (6 bases). CDR3 length: 13 amino acids. Germline lookup yields CDR1 MGHDK and CDR2 SYGVNS. Trimming stripped 6 bases from V and 0 bases from J, with 6 bases between. The CDR3 loop is CASRQGSNQPQHF. CDR3 bases: TGTGCCAGCAGACAGGGTAGCAATCAGCCCCAGCATTTT.

This chain links TRBV9 with TRBJ1-1; D gene ambiguous. This CDR3 spans 15 amino acids. With 1 base removed from V and 0 bases from J, the gap between germline ends came to 10 bases. Germline lookup yields CDR1 SGDLS and CDR2 YYNGEE. CDR3 region: CASSVTEQMNTEAFF. CDR3 sequence (DNA): TGTGCCAGCAGCGTAACGGAACAGATGAACACTGAAGCTTTCTTT.

The chain uses TRBV29-1 and TRBJ2-1; tentatively, D is TRBD1 (6 bases). The CDR3 extends over 18 amino acids. Trimming removed 4 bases from V and 7 bases from J, with 29 bases in between. Germline V gene sequence: CDR1 SQVTM, CDR2 ANQGSEA. CDR3 protein: CSVGWHLVARGTANEQFF. Here the CDR3 DNA reads TGCAGCGTTGGATGGCATTTGGTAGCGAGGGGGACGGCAAATGAGCAGTTCTTC.

This clone came up a few times. The chain uses TRBV30 and TRBJ2-1; possible D gene TRBD2, 6 bases. Germline V gene sequence: CDR1 GTSNPN, CDR2 SVGIG (reference sequence). This CDR3 region has 13 residues. V gave up 3 bases and J gave up 10 bases, with 16 bases separating them. The CDR3 region is CAWRGLLMGEQFF. CDR3 coding DNA: TGTGCCTGGAGGGGACTGCTTATGGGAGAGCAGTTCTTC.

This chain joins TRBV29-1 and TRBJ1-2, with 7 positions matching TRBD1. Germline CDR1 and CDR2: SQVTM and ANQGSEA. The CDR3 sequence is 14 residues long. V dropped 3 bases and J dropped 0; count of bases not matched to a gene: 4. This CDR3 is CSVDRTGANYGYTF. In DNA, the CDR3 is TGCAGCGTTGATCGGACAGGAGCTAACTATGGCTACACCTTC.

The chain employs TRBV6-1 and TRBJ2-7, with D tentatively TRBD1 (6 bases). Between the trimmed V and J ends, which lost 8 bases and 2 bases, there was a span of 13 bases. Germline V CDR1 and CDR2: MNHNS, SASEGT. The CDR3 runs to 13 residues. CDR3 loop: CASVKQGPYEQYF. The CDR3 DNA follows: TGTGCCAGCGTTAAACAGGGCCCCTACGAGCAGTACTTC.

The chain recombines TRBV28 with TRBJ1-4; maybe TRBD1 (5 bases). The CDR3 sequence is 14 residues long. Trimming took off 3 bases at V and 8 bases at J, with 13 bases between the two ends. Germline V lookup: CDR1 MDHEN, CDR2 SYDVKM. CDR3 region: CASSLVRRGEKLFF. The CDR3 coding sequence is TGTGCCAGCAGTTTGGTCCGAAGGGGCGAAAAACTGTTTTTT.

The chain couples TRBV10-3 to TRBJ2-5; TRBD1 agrees at 10 bases. CDR1 ENHRY and CDR2 SYGVKD come from the germline V gene. The V gene end was trimmed by 0 bases and the J gene end by 5 bases; junction bases not matched to a gene: 6. The CDR3 spans 16 residues. This chain's CDR3 is CAISESPGTGDETQYF. CDR3 nucleotides: TGTGCCATCAGTGAGTCTCCCGGGACAGGGGACGAGACCCAGTACTTC.

The rearrangement links TRBV7-2 to TRBJ1-2; D may be TRBD1 (5 bases). The CDR3 length is 13 residues. The V end was cut by 6 bases, the J end by 4 bases, with 12 bases between. The V gene's germline CDR1 is SGHTA and CDR2 FQGNSA. CDR3 DNA sequence: TGTGCCAGCAGAGCCAGGGCATCCTATGGCTACACCTTC. It yields the protein CASRARASYGYTF.

This clone has more than one count but fewer than ten. The V call is TRBV29-1, the J call TRBJ2-3, with 7 bases identical to TRBD2. Germline CDR1 reads SQVTM; CDR2 reads ANQGSEA. The CDR3 has 13 amino acids. Unmatched junction bases numbered 6, after V lost 7 bases and J lost 2 bases. CDR3 amino acids: CSAGGGFTDTQYF. In nucleotides, the CDR3 is TGCAGCGCGGGCGGGGGATTCACAGATACGCAGTATTTT.

The table lists this clone with a few counts. This chain connects TRBV5-4 to TRBJ1-1; no firm D call. V dropped 2 bases and J dropped 0 bases, with 8 bases sitting between them. The CDR3 runs 14 residues. Germline CDR1 is SGHNT and CDR2 is YYREEE (reference sequence). The CDR3 DNA reads as TGTGCCAGCAGCTTTCGAGGGCTGAACACTGAAGCTTTCTTT. Translated, it gives CASSFRGLNTEAFF.